This T cell receptor beta chain was recovered during a study of cytotoxic CD8 clonotypes in ibrutinib-treated CLL. Turning to the study itself: Of a cohort that held about a dozen relapsed/refractory and around 14 treatment-naive patients, approximately 18 were IGHV unmutated. Study outcomes and limitations: Progressing patients had sampling times that differed from those of sustained-remission patients. Higher clonality was seen at ibrutinib response and a return toward baseline at progression.

About this clone: Antigen unknown.

CDR1 is SGHKS and CDR2 is YYEKEE in the germline V gene (reference sequence). With 2 bases removed from V and 7 bases from J, the gap between germline ends came to 1 base. The CDR3 extends over 10 amino acids. Generated by immunoSEQ multiplex PCR, the TCRdb table keeps only in-frame clones and is missing some. The profile covers about 130,000 clones, with about 70% appearing a single time and approximately 5.1% taken by the ten largest. This rearrangement joins TRBV5-5 to TRBJ2-1; no definite D call. The sample in question was PBMCs, obtained after 24 months of ibrutinib treatment. The TCR comes from a human donor with chronic lymphocytic leukemia. The DNA for the CDR3 is TGTGCCAGCAGCTTTAATGAGCAGTTCTTC. Translating gives CASSFNEQFF.